This T cell receptor (beta chain) was identified in a study of T cells after posttransplantation cyclophosphamide. The study, taken as a whole, reports: Later post-transplant blood repertoires were often dominated by donor CD8+ memory clones.

Ten or more counts support this clone. What it recognizes is unknown. A read error is the likely source, as a far larger clone sits one nucleotide away. Cyclophosphamide on days +3 and +4 followed busulfan-fludarabine conditioning and a marrow graft. The table came from immunoSEQ multiplex PCR; TCRdb's copy has only in-frame clones and leaves some out. The sample was found to contain 5,500 to 8,500 clones, and every one recurs. CDR1 and CDR2 (germline): MNHEY, SMNVEV (reference sequence). This CDR3 is 17 amino acids long. The material was PBMCs, obtained after allogeneic stem cell transplant with posttransplant cyclophosphamide. This clonotype was sampled from a male patient aged 50 to 59 who received an allogeneic stem cell transplant from an unrelated donor, was CMV-positive, and had acute GVHD only. A share of the T cells may be of graft donor origin. The rearrangement uses TRBV27 and TRBJ2-3, with 9 bases matching TRBD2. The CDR3 reads CASTHSPRRGGADAQYF. CDR3 nucleotides: TGTGCCAGCACCCACTCGCCCCGGCGGGGGGGCGCAGATGCGCAGTATTTT.